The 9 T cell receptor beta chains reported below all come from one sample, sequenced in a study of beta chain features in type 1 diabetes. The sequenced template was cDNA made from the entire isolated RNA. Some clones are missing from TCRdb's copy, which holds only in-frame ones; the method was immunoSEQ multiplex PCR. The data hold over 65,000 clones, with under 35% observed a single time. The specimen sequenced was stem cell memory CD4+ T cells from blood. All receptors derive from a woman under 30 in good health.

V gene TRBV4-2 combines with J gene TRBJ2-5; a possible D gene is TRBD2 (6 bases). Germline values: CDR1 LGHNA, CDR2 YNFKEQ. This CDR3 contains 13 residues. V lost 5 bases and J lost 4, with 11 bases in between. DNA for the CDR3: TGTGCCAGCAGCACCAGGGAGGCAGAGACCCAGTACTTC. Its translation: CASSTREAETQYF.

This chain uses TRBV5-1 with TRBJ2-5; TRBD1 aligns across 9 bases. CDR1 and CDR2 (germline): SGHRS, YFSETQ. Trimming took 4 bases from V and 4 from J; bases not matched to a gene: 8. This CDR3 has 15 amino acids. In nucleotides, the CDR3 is TGCGCCAGCAGCCCTGGGACAGGGTCCGTAGAGACCCAGTACTTC. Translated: CASSPGTGSVETQYF. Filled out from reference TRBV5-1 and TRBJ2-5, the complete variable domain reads KAGVTQTPRYLIKTRGQQVTLSCSPISGHRSVSWYQQTPGQGLQFLFEYFSETQRNKGNFPGRFSGRQFSNSRSEMNVSTLELGDSALYLCASSPGTGSVETQYFGPGTRLLVL.

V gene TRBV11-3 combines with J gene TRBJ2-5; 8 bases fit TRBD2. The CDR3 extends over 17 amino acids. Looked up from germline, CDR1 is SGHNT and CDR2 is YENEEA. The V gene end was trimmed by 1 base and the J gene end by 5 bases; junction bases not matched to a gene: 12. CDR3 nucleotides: TGTGCCAGCAGCTTAGGACTACCAGCGGGAGCAGGGGAGACCCAGTACTTC. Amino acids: CASSLGLPAGAGETQYF. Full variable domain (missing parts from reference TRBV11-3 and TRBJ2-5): EAGVVQSPRYKIIEKKQPVAFWCNPISGHNTLYWYLQNLGQGPELLIRYENEEAVDDSQLPKDRFSAERLKGVDSTLKIQPAELGDSAVYLCASSLGLPAGAGETQYFGPGTRLLVL.

CDR3 in amino acids: CASSPERSYYGYTF. The CDR3 DNA is TGTGCCAGTAGTCCCGAGAGGTCGTACTATGGCTACACCTTC. This rearrangement joins TRBV19 to TRBJ1-2; D is ambiguous. This CDR3 region has 14 residues. Trimming cost V 5 bases and J 3 bases, with 13 bases left between them. Per germline, CDR1 LNHDA and CDR2 SQIVND (reference sequence).

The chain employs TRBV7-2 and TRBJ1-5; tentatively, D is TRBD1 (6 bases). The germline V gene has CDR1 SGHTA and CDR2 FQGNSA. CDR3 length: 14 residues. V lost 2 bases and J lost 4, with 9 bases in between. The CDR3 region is CASSLRQGNQPQHF. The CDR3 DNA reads TGTGCCAGCAGCTTACGGCAGGGGAATCAGCCCCAGCATTTT.

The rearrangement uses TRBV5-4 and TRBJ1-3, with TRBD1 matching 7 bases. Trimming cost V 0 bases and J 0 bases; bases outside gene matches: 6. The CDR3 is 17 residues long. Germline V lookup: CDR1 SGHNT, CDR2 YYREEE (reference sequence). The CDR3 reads CASSLDPGGLSGNTIYF. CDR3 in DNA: TGTGCCAGCAGCTTGGATCCAGGGGGTCTCTCTGGAAACACCATATATTTT.

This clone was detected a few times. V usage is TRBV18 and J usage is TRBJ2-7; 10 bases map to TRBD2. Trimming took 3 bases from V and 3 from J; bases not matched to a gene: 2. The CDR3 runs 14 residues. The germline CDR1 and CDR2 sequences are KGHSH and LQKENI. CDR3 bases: TGTGCCAGCTCACCCTCTAGCGGGAGCTACGAGCAGTACTTC. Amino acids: CASSPSSGSYEQYF.

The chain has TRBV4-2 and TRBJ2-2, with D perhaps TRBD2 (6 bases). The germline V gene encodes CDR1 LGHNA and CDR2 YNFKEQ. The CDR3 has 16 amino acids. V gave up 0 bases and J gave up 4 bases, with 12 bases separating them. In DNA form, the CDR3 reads TGTGCCAGCAGCCAAGAAGGAGATAGCGGCACCGGGGAGCTGTTTTTT. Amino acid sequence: CASSQEGDSGTGELFF.

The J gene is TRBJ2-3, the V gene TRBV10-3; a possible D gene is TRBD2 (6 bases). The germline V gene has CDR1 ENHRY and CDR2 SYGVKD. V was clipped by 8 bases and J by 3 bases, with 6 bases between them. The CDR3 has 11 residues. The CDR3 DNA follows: TGTGCCATCGGGGGGACAGATACGCAGTATTTT. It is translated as CAIGGTDTQYF.